One and the same sample provided the 14 T cell receptor beta chains below, sequenced in a study of blood T cell repertoires in COVID-19. Profiled with immunoSEQ multiplex PCR; TCRdb holds only in-frame clones, not every one. The repertoire consists of some 130,000 clones, with around four fifths occurring once and the leading ten covering approximately 11%. The sample consisted of peripheral blood. The receptors here all came from a man in his sixties who had recovered from COVID-19.

The chain recombines TRBV30 with TRBJ2-1; 7 nucleotides agree with TRBD2. The V segment lost 1 base and the J segment 10 bases; nucleotides outside the gene matches: 7. From germline, CDR1 is GTSNPN and CDR2 SVGIG (reference sequence). The CDR3 totals 13 residues. In nucleotides, the CDR3 is TGTGCCTGGAGTGGCTGGGAGGGAGGGGAGCAGTTCTTC. Its protein product is CAWSGWEGGEQFF.

In this sample, this clone turned up a few times. This chain joins TRBV5-1 and TRBJ2-5; no reliable D call. The CDR3 has 12 residues. The germline V and J ends were trimmed by 2 bases and 2 bases, with 4 bases remaining between them. Looked up from germline, CDR1 is SGHRS and CDR2 is YFSETQ. The CDR3 here is CASSFSQETQYF. In nucleotides, the CDR3 is TGCGCCAGCAGCTTTTCGCAAGAGACCCAGTACTTC.

The chain is built from TRBV18 and TRBJ2-5; 8 nucleotides match TRBD1. V lost 8 bases, J lost 2 bases, and 10 bases stayed unmatched. This CDR3 spans 15 amino acids. CDR1 is KGHSH, CDR2 LQKENI, per germline. The CDR3 DNA sequence: TGTGCCAGCACTCCCGGGACAGGAATACAAGAGACCCAGTACTTC. It is translated as CASTPGTGIQETQYF.

The chain combines TRBV6-5 with TRBJ1-4; D unresolved. The CDR3 runs to 15 residues. Trimming removed 6 bases at V and 3 bases at J, with 14 bases between. The germline V gene has CDR1 MNHEY and CDR2 SVGAGI. CDR3 in DNA: TGTGCCAGCAGACTATCCCTCGGATCTAATGAAAAACTGTTTTTT. This translates into CASRLSLGSNEKLFF.

On this clone itself: Other nucleotide sequences in the sample specify the same CDR3. The chain links TRBV7-9 to TRBJ2-1; TRBD2 agrees at 8 bases. V shed 1 base and J 1 base; nucleotides not matched to a gene: 3. Germline CDR1 SEHNR, CDR2 FQNEAQ (reference sequence). This CDR3 comprises 16 residues. CDR3 nucleotide sequence: TGTGCCAGCAGCTTAGGAGGCGGGAGGTCCTACAATGAGCAGTTCTTC. This gives the protein CASSLGGGRSYNEQFF. The variable domain in full, completed from reference TRBV7-9 and TRBJ2-1, reads DTGVSQNPRHKITKRGQNVTFRCDPISEHNRLYWYRQTLGQGPEFLTYFQNEAQLEKSRLLSDRFSAERPKGSFSTLEIQRTEQGDSAMYLCASSLGGGRSYNEQFFGPGTRLTVL.

This clone showed up just once. V is TRBV7-3 and J is TRBJ2-5; TRBD2 aligns across 8 bases. Germline lookup yields CDR1 SGHTA and CDR2 FQGTGA. Germline trimming cut 4 bases from V and 4 bases from J; bases unmatched to any gene: 5. The CDR3 has 14 residues. CDR3 sequence: CASSSSGGRETQYF. CDR3 coding DNA: TGTGCCAGCAGCTCCTCGGGGGGGCGAGAGACCCAGTACTTC.

This chain links TRBV30 with TRBJ2-7; the D is unclear. V was pared by 0 bases and J by 4 bases, with 7 bases between. CDR1 GTSNPN and CDR2 SVGIG come from the germline V gene (reference sequence). This CDR3 has 12 residues. CDR3 sequence: CAWSVSVYEQYF. The CDR3 DNA reads as TGTGCCTGGAGTGTGTCGGTATACGAGCAGTACTTC.

This clone appeared a single time. V and J are TRBV11-2 and TRBJ2-7, with D maybe TRBD1 (7 bases). The CDR3 sequence is 14 residues long. Germline-derived CDR1 and CDR2 are SGHAT and FQNNGV. Trimming removed 5 bases from V and 3 bases from J, with 14 bases in between. In DNA, the CDR3 is TGTGCCAGCAGCCCGCTGCAGGGGGGCTACGAGCAGTACTTC. This codes for CASSPLQGGYEQYF.

The chain joins TRBV3-1 (or the pseudogene TRBV3-2) to TRBJ1-5; D possibly corresponds to TRBD1 (6 bases). Per germline, CDR1 LGHDT and CDR2 YNNKEL (reference sequence). Deletions cut 0 bases from V and 5 bases from J, with 11 bases between. The CDR3 length is 15 residues. CDR3 sequence: CASSQDRGSHQPQHF. CDR3 in DNA: TGTGCCAGCAGCCAAGATAGGGGGTCGCATCAGCCCCAGCATTTT.

The chain couples TRBV5-1 to TRBJ2-6, with D possibly TRBD1 on 6 matching bases. The germline V and J ends were trimmed by 9 bases and 2 bases, with 18 bases remaining between them. Germline assignment: CDR1 SGHRS and CDR2 YFSETQ. The CDR3 is 16 residues long. The CDR3: CATSPGRGPGANVLTF. In nucleotides, the CDR3 is TGCGCCACCTCCCCAGGCAGGGGTCCTGGGGCCAACGTCCTGACTTTC.

The chain combines TRBV30 with TRBJ2-5; a possible D gene is TRBD1 (6 bases). This CDR3 has 16 amino acids. V was clipped by 2 bases and J by 4 bases, with 20 bases between them. Looked up from germline, CDR1 is GTSNPN and CDR2 is SVGIG (reference sequence). The DNA for the CDR3 is TGTGCCTGGAGTCAGGGGTCGGCGGCACAGGGAGAGACCCAGTACTTC. Its translation is CAWSQGSAAQGETQYF.

The rearrangement links TRBV19 to TRBJ1-5; 7 nucleotides agree with TRBD1. Germline-derived CDR1 and CDR2 are LNHDA and SQIVND (reference sequence). With 7 bases clipped from V and 2 bases from J, the junction kept 11 bases outside the gene matches. The CDR3 sequence is 16 residues long. DNA for the CDR3: TGTGCCAGTATCAAGGGGGCGGCCCTAGGCAATCAGCCCCAGCATTTT. Translating it yields CASIKGAALGNQPQHF.

CDR3 nucleotides: TGTGCCAGCTCACCAAACAGACAGGAAAACACTGAAGCTTTCTTT. Amino acid sequence: CASSPNRQENTEAFF. The chain combines TRBV18 with TRBJ1-1, with a possible D match to TRBD1 (6 bases). Per the germline V gene, CDR1 is KGHSH and CDR2 is LQKENI. The CDR3 extends over 15 amino acids. V dropped 2 bases and J dropped 2 bases, with 12 bases sitting between them.

V is TRBV2 and J is TRBJ2-1, with D possibly matching TRBD1 (6 bases). V was shortened by 6 bases and J by 9 bases, with 15 bases between the two germline ends. This CDR3 has 13 amino acids. CDR1 and CDR2 from the germline V gene are SNHLY and FYNNEI. Here the CDR3 reads CASRDRAILEQFF. The CDR3 DNA sequence: TGTGCCAGCAGGGACAGAGCTATTCTTGAGCAGTTCTTC.